This T cell receptor (beta chain) is drawn from a study of blood T cell repertoires in COVID-19. The CDR3 is 14 amino acids. The V gene lost 4 bases and the J gene lost 6 bases, with 17 bases spanning the gap. The germline V gene has CDR1 SGHNT and CDR2 YYREEE (reference sequence). Repertoires were generated with immunoSEQ multiplex PCR, while TCRdb's copy carries only in-frame clones and drops some. The table has about 81,000 clones, roughly 90% seen once. The chain employs TRBV5-4 and TRBJ2-7; D possibly corresponds to TRBD1 (6 bases). The source of this sequence is a woman between 50 and 59 years old with acute COVID-19. Material for sequencing was PBMCs or T cells enriched from blood (not recorded which). CDR3 sequence reads: CASSGTSDSVEQYF. As DNA, the CDR3 is TGTGCCAGCAGCGGTACCTCGGACAGCGTCGAGCAGTACTTC.